Listed below are T cell receptor beta chains from one sample, sequenced in a study of CD8 T cells in ankylosing spondylitis. From the 5' RACE reads, TCRdb called clonotypes with MiXCR, one entry per CDR3 protein. The data contain 250,000 to 350,000 distinct CDR3 sequences, 20% of them singletons. Sequencing was carried out using blood, either unsorted or a sorted T cell fraction (not recorded which). All receptors come from a male donor with ankylosing spondylitis or in good health (not recorded which). Both conserved end residues are part of each CDR3. The D gene is left open where the match is weak. Size is stated for part of the rows, as once, few or many counts, or as a class when the clone is expanded.

J gene,clone size,V gene,D gene,CDR3 protein,CDR3 DNA
TRBJ1-1,.,TRBV5-1,.,CASSLGGAYTVAFF,TGCGCCAGCAGCTTGGGAGGGGCCTACACTGTAGCTTTCTTT
TRBJ2-5,few,TRBV11-2,TRBD2,CASSSSVWLAGGQETQYF,TGTGCCAGCAGCTCCTCTGTCTGGTTAGCGGGGGGTCAAGAGACCCAGTACTTC
TRBJ2-1,.,TRBV11-2,.,CASSPLSYNEQFF,TGTGCCAGCAGCCCTTTGTCATACAATGAGCAGTTCTTC
TRBJ2-3,few,TRBV5-1,.,CASSGPGTDTQYF,TGCGCCAGCAGCGGGCCGGGCACAGATACGCAGTATTTT
TRBJ2-1,.,TRBV12-3/TRBV12-4,.,CASSLDVKDGISYNEQFF,TGTGCCAGCAGTTTAGACGTAAAGGACGGGATCTCCTACAATGAGCAGTTCTTC
TRBJ1-4,.,TRBV20-1,.,CSARDILSTNEKLFF,TGCAGTGCTAGAGATATTCTATCAACTAATGAAAAACTGTTTTTT
TRBJ2-3,.,TRBV21-1,.,CASSKGGAWGTDTQYF,TGTGCCAGCAGCAAAGGTGGGGCGTGGGGCACAGATACGCAGTATTTT
TRBJ2-5,few,TRBV12-3/TRBV12-4,.,CASSPSGGTQYF,TGTGCCAGCAGCCCCAGCGGCGGGACCCAGTACTTC
TRBJ2-5,few,TRBV20-1,.,CSAGIRTKGETQYF,TGCAGTGCTGGGATTCGGACTAAAGGAGAGACCCAGTACTTC
TRBJ2-1,.,TRBV20-1,.,CSARNYNEQFF,TGCAGTGCTAGGAACTACAATGAGCAGTTCTTC
TRBJ2-3,few,TRBV20-1,.,CSARGGRITDTQYF,TGCAGTGCTAGAGGGGGGAGGATAACTGATACGCAGTATTTT
TRBJ1-1,many,TRBV12-3/TRBV12-4,TRBD1,CASSLTGGGTEAFF,TGTGCCAGCAGTTTGACAGGGGGAGGGACTGAAGCTTTCTTT